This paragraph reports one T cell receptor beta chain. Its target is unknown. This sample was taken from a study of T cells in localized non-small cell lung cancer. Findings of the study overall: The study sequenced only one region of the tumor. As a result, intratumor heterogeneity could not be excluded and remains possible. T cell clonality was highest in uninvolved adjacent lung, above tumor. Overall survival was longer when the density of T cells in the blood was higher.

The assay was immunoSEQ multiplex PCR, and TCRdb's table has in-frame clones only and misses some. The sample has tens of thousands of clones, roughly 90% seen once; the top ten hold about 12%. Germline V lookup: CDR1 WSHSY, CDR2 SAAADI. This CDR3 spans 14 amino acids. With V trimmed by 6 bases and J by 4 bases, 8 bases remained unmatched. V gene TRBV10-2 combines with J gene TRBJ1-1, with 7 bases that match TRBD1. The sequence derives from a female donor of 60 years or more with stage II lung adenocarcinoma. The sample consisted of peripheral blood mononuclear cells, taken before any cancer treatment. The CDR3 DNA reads TGCGCCAGCAGCGCAGGGGGGTGGGGCACTGAAGCTTTCTTT. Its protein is CASSAGGWGTEAFF.